A single sample gave rise to the 30 T cell receptor beta chains below, sequenced in a study of T cells in Graves' hyperthyroidism and ophthalmopathy. RNA transcripts yielded amplified TCR beta CDR3 regions. With the HTBI primer set, the TCR CDR3 went through a first round of RT-PCR. One entry per CDR3 protein, called by TCRdb with MiXCR from the multiplex PCR reads. This table holds about 640,000 distinct CDR3 sequences, 40% to 55% found once. Source material: peripheral blood or thyroid tissue (not recorded which). All receptors come from an adult man with Graves' disease, either hyperthyroidism or ophthalmopathy (not recorded which).

In this sample, this clonotype turned up a few times. This chain joins TRBV13 and TRBJ1-2; no reliable D call. Germline V gene sequence: CDR1 PRHDT, CDR2 FYEKMQ (reference sequence). The V gene lost 7 bases and the J gene lost 0 bases, with 12 bases spanning the gap. The CDR3 is made up of 14 amino acids. In nucleotides, the CDR3 is TGTGCCAGCACCACGAGTGGGGCTAACTATGGCTACACCTTC. It yields the protein CASTTSGANYGYTF. Filled out from reference TRBV13 and TRBJ1-2, the complete variable domain reads AAGVIQSPRHLIKEKRETATLKCYPIPRHDTVYWYQQGPGQDPQFLISFYEKMQSDKGSIPDRFSAQQFSDYHSELNMSSLELGDSALYFCASTTSGANYGYTFGSGTRLTVV.

The CDR3 loop is CSVRRDGGSYEQYF. CDR3 bases: TGCAGCGTCCGCCGGGACGGGGGCTCCTACGAGCAGTACTTC. The chain couples TRBV29-1 to TRBJ2-7, with a tentative D call TRBD2 (6 bases). The CDR3 totals 14 residues. Germline V gives CDR1 SQVTM, CDR2 ANQGSEA. V was trimmed by 6 bases and J by 0 bases, leaving 15 bases between them.

The rearrangement uses TRBV7-9 and TRBJ1-1; D unclear. The CDR3 covers 14 residues. Germline-derived CDR1 and CDR2 are SEHNR and FQNEAQ (reference sequence). Trimming cost V 3 bases and J 4 bases, with 12 bases left between them. This chain's CDR3 is CASSLNEGRTEAFF. The CDR3 DNA is TGTGCCAGCAGCTTGAATGAAGGACGCACTGAAGCTTTCTTT.

This clonotype was found a few times. The chain is built from TRBV12-3 or TRBV12-4 and TRBJ2-5, with 14 bases identical to TRBD2. The CDR3 runs 16 residues. Losses at the gene ends were 2 bases for V and 4 bases for J; bases not matched to a gene: 3. The CDR3, as DNA: TGTGCCAGCAGTTTACGACTAGCGGGGGGGAGAGAGACCCAGTACTTC. Translated, it gives CASSLRLAGGRETQYF.

The V and J genes are TRBV9 and TRBJ2-7, with 7 bases aligning to TRBD1. V shed 3 bases, J shed 0 bases, and the junction held 12 bases outside the gene matches. Germline V gene data show CDR1 as SGDLS and CDR2 as YYNGEE. The CDR3 extends over 17 amino acids. The CDR3 region has the DNA TGTGCCAGCAGCGATTCAGTAGTTTGGGACAGCTCCTACGAGCAGTACTTC. This encodes CASSDSVVWDSSYEQYF.

At least ten counts were recorded for this clonotype. The rearrangement links TRBV20-1 to TRBJ1-1; no clear D gene. The CDR3 runs to 12 residues. V was trimmed by 5 bases and J by 4 bases, leaving 11 bases between them. Germline lookup yields CDR1 DFQATT and CDR2 SNEGSKA (reference sequence). CDR3 sequence: CSAAGEGTEAFF. CDR3 sequence (DNA): TGCAGTGCTGCCGGGGAGGGCACTGAAGCTTTCTTT.

This clonotype was observed a single time. The V and J genes are TRBV6-1 and TRBJ2-5; 7 nucleotides line up with TRBD1. CDR3 length: 15 residues. The ends lost 7 bases at V and 6 bases at J; junction bases unmatched: 14. The V gene's germline CDR1 is MNHNS and CDR2 SASEGT. CDR3 region: CASTALQGGGKTQYF. The CDR3 nucleotides read TGTGCCAGCACTGCCTTACAAGGGGGCGGAAAGACCCAGTACTTC.

As regards this clonotype: It may be a read error: a sequence one base away is much more abundant. V usage is TRBV10-3 and J usage is TRBJ1-2; a weak D match, TRBD1 (6 bases). V lost 7 bases and J 5 bases, leaving 14 bases between the germline ends. This CDR3 has 13 residues. The germline V gene encodes CDR1 ENHRY and CDR2 SYGVKD. The CDR3 DNA reads TGTGCCATCACTCAACAGGGTTGGTATGGCTACACCTTC. Translation gives CAITQQGWYGYTF.

This clonotype was observed a handful of times. This CDR3 is CSASVQNYGYTF. In nucleotides, the CDR3 is TGCAGTGCTAGCGTCCAGAACTATGGCTACACCTTC. The gene calls are TRBV20-1 and TRBJ1-2; D is undetermined. This CDR3 is 12 amino acids long. V was trimmed by 3 bases and J by 2 bases, leaving 7 bases between them. Looked up from germline, CDR1 is DFQATT and CDR2 is SNEGSKA (reference sequence).

This clonotype was detected ten times or more. This chain connects TRBV2 to TRBJ2-2; D gene unclear. Trimming left V 5 bases short and J 4 bases short, with 8 bases between. CDR3 length: 13 amino acids. Germline-derived CDR1 and CDR2 are SNHLY and FYNNEI. As DNA, the CDR3 is TGTGCCAGCAGTCGGCCGGCCACCGGGGAGCTGTTTTTT. Translation: CASSRPATGELFF.

Remarks on this clonotype: This may be a read error: a much more frequent sequence differs by one nucleotide. The chain links TRBV6-1 to TRBJ1-2; D unresolved. V lost 5 bases, J lost 7 bases, and 23 bases lay in between. Germline loops: CDR1 MNHNS, CDR2 SASEGT. This CDR3 comprises 16 residues. This chain's CDR3 is CASSYSWEQSRAGYTF. CDR3 DNA sequence: TGTGCCAGCAGTTACTCGTGGGAGCAGAGCCGCGCTGGCTACACCTTC.

This clonotype has more than one count but fewer than ten. The rearrangement uses TRBV7-2 and TRBJ2-7, with 9 bases that match TRBD1. The junction had 5 bases not matched to a gene; V was cut back by 6 bases and J by 5 bases. The CDR3 has 13 residues. The germline CDR1 and CDR2 sequences are SGHTA and FQGNSA. The DNA of the CDR3 is TGTGCCAGCAGTACAGGGGGCGAGAACGAGCAGTACTTC. Its protein product is CASSTGGENEQYF.

There are many counts of this clonotype. The rearrangement uses TRBV7-9 and TRBJ1-2; 8 nucleotides align to TRBD1. Germline V gene lookup returns CDR1 SEHNR and CDR2 FQNEAQ (reference sequence). The CDR3 runs 14 residues. The J segment lost 2 bases and the V segment lost 5 bases, leaving 4 bases of the junction unmatched. CDR3 sequence: CASSVGQGNYGYTF. DNA for the CDR3: TGTGCCAGCAGCGTCGGACAGGGCAACTATGGCTACACCTTC.

By sample share, this clonotype is medium-sized. The rearrangement joins TRBV24-1 to TRBJ2-5; D may be TRBD1 or TRBD2 (5 bases each). Deletions cut 2 bases from V and 2 bases from J, with 5 bases between. The CDR3 runs 13 residues. CDR1 is KGHDR, CDR2 SFDVKD, per germline. The CDR3 DNA follows: TGTGCCACCAGTGATTGGGGGCAAGAGACCCAGTACTTC. It specifies CATSDWGQETQYF.

This clonotype was observed many times. V gene TRBV7-9 combines with J gene TRBJ1-6, with D maybe TRBD1 (6 bases). V lost 4 bases to trimming and J lost 9 bases, with 22 bases between them. The CDR3 runs 17 residues. Germline V CDR1 and CDR2: SEHNR, FQNEAQ (reference sequence). The CDR3 is CASSSGAAGVQGSPLHF. CDR3 DNA: TGTGCCAGCAGCTCAGGGGCTGCAGGGGTACAGGGTTCACCCCTCCACTTT.

This rearrangement joins TRBV12-3 or TRBV12-4 to TRBJ2-2; 7 nucleotides align to TRBD2. V lost 8 bases, J lost 4 bases, and 7 bases stayed unmatched. This CDR3 contains 14 residues. CDR3 in amino acids: CASRGPGGTGELFF. The CDR3 DNA reads as TGTGCCAGCCGTGGGCCGGGGGGCACCGGGGAGCTGTTTTTT.

Concerning this clonotype itself: The CDR3 carries no conserved terminal phenylalanine or tryptophan, so it likely arises from a read error. Because the CDR3's place on the DNA is in doubt, the DNA is left out and the CDR3 is given as listed by TCRdb. CDR3 sequence reads: CSVVGGRY. The chain recombines TRBV29-1 with TRBJ1-4; the listed D gene, TRBD1, was not tested against the DNA. CDR1 and CDR2 (germline): SQVTM, ANQGSEA. The CDR3 has 8 amino acids, counting both end residues.

About this clonotype: A clone one base away is much larger, so this may be a read error. This chain links TRBV7-6 with TRBJ1-6; D perhaps matches TRBD1 (5 bases). This CDR3 has 13 amino acids. Trimming pared 4 bases from V and 7 bases from J, leaving 8 bases between. Germline V gives CDR1 SGHVS, CDR2 FNYEAQ. The CDR3 bases are TGTGCCAGCAGCTGGGGACTGAATTCACCCCTCCACTTT. Translation gives CASSWGLNSPLHF.

J is TRBJ2-7 and V is TRBV7-9, with D perhaps matching TRBD2 (6 bases). This CDR3 has 16 amino acids. In germline, CDR1 is SEHNR, CDR2 FQNEAQ (reference sequence). Trimming removed 4 bases from V and 2 bases from J, with 18 bases in between. The CDR3 spells CASSSPVASATYEQYF. DNA for the CDR3: TGTGCCAGCAGCTCCCCGGTGGCTAGCGCAACCTACGAGCAGTACTTC.

About this clonotype: Given a much more abundant clone one base away, this may be a read error. This rearrangement joins TRBV24-1 to TRBJ2-7; TRBD2 agrees at 7 bases. Germline CDR1 and CDR2: KGHDR and SFDVKD. The CDR3 runs to 16 residues. The CDR3 coding sequence is TGTGCCACCGGTGATCCCGGTAGGGAGGGCTCCTACGAGCAGTACTTC. This codes for CATGDPGREGSYEQYF.

In regard to this clonotype: A read error is possible here, since a much larger clone lies one base away. The chain combines TRBV20-1 with TRBJ2-5; possible D gene TRBD2, 5 bases. This CDR3 region has 12 residues. CDR1 is DFQATT and CDR2 is SNEGSKA in the germline V gene (reference sequence). V gave up 5 bases and J gave up 5 bases, with 12 bases separating them. The CDR3 sequence is CSAGEGQETQYF. CDR3 bases: TGCAGTGCTGGTGAGGGCCAGGAGACCCAGTACTTC.

This clonotype was seen ten or more times. J is TRBJ1-1 and V is TRBV24-1; 8 bases are shared with TRBD1. With V trimmed by 9 bases and J by 3 bases, 5 bases remained unmatched. This CDR3 region has 13 residues. Germline lookup yields CDR1 KGHDR and CDR2 SFDVKD. CDR3 coding DNA: TGTGCCACCCGACAGGGGCTTTACACTGAAGCTTTCTTT. As protein: CATRQGLYTEAFF.

Concerning this clonotype itself: The junction does not match germline at one end; this may be a read error. The chain links TRBV7-9 to TRBJ2-7; 9 bases are a match to TRBD1. CDR1 and CDR2 from the germline V gene are SEHNR and FQNEAQ (reference sequence). The CDR3 has 16 amino acids. The CDR3 nucleotides read TGTGCCAGCAGTTTAGGAATGGGACAGGGTCGTCGGGAGCAGTACTTC. It yields the protein CASSLGMGQGRREQYF.

Points on this clonotype: The CDR3 does not close with the conserved phenylalanine or tryptophan, likely indicating a read error. J is TRBJ1-2 and V is TRBV11-2; tentatively, D is TRBD1 (6 bases). There are 14 residues in the CDR3. From germline, CDR1 is SGHAT and CDR2 FQNNGV. The V end was cut by 4 bases, the J end by 4 bases, with 13 bases between. The CDR3 sequence is CASSWTAPGYGYTI. CDR3 coding DNA: TGTGCCAGCAGCTGGACAGCCCCCGGCTATGGCTACACCATC.

This clonotype was counted between two and nine times. J is TRBJ1-5 and V is TRBV20-1, with D maybe TRBD1 (6 bases). Trimming left V 2 bases short and J 4 bases short, with 9 bases between. Per germline, CDR1 DFQATT and CDR2 SNEGSKA (reference sequence). CDR3 size: 13 residues. The CDR3 is CSARHRENQPQHF. The CDR3 coding sequence is TGCAGTGCTAGACACAGGGAGAATCAGCCCCAGCATTTT.

Comments on this clonotype: A read error may be the cause here, since a much bigger clone is one base away. This chain joins TRBV2 and TRBJ1-3; weak D call: TRBD1 (6 bases). Deletions cut 5 bases from V and 4 bases from J, with 9 bases between. CDR3 length equals 13 residues. Germline CDR1 reads SNHLY; CDR2 reads FYNNEI. The CDR3 region is CASSWGHGNTIYF. The CDR3, as DNA: TGTGCCAGCAGTTGGGGACACGGAAACACCATATATTTT. Using reference TRBV2 and TRBJ1-3 for the parts outside the CDR3, the full variable domain is EPEVTQTPSHQVTQMGQEVILRCVPISNHLYFYWYRQILGQKVEFLVSFYNNEISEKSEIFDDQFSVERPDGSNFTLKIRSTKLEDSAMYFCASSWGHGNTIYFGEGSWLTVV.

This clonotype was counted at least ten times. A read error may account for a junction end that differs from germline. The chain employs TRBV7-9 and TRBJ2-7, with D possibly matching TRBD2 (6 bases). The germline V gene has CDR1 SEHNR and CDR2 FQNEAQ (reference sequence). The CDR3 runs 12 residues. CDR3 amino acids: CASSQGGDEQYF. In nucleotides, the CDR3 is TGCGCCAGCAGCCAAGGCGGGGACGAGCAGTACTTC.

This clonotype was observed once. This sequence joins TRBV10-3 and TRBJ1-2, with TRBD1 matching 8 bases. Germline loops: CDR1 ENHRY, CDR2 SYGVKD. The CDR3 runs to 14 residues. The trim removed 0 bases at V and 4 bases at J, leaving 1 base unmatched. CDR3 loop: CAISESTGGYGYTF. In DNA form, the CDR3 reads TGTGCCATCAGTGAGTCCACAGGGGGCTATGGCTACACCTTC.

This clonotype came up many times. The rearrangement uses TRBV29-1 and TRBJ1-2; D remains ambiguous. Germline values: CDR1 SQVTM, CDR2 ANQGSEA. Trimming stripped 4 bases from V and 8 bases from J, with 14 bases between. The CDR3 totals 12 residues. The CDR3 nucleotides read TGCAGCGTTGGGATGGAGGGCCAAGGCTACACCTTC. Translated, it gives CSVGMEGQGYTF.

The chain couples TRBV19 to TRBJ2-7, with TRBD1 as a possible D gene (8 bases). Germline CDR1 is LNHDA and CDR2 is SQIVND (reference sequence). There are 12 residues in the CDR3. In DNA form, the CDR3 reads TGTGCTATTCGGACAGGGAGGGGCGAGCAGTACTTC. Translated: CAIRTGRGEQYF.